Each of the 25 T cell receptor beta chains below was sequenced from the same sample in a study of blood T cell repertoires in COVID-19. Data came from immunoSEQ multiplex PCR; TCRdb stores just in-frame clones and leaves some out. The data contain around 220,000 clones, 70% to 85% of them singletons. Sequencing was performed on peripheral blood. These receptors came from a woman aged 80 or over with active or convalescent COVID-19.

CDR3 region: CASNGQYNSPLHF. CDR3 DNA: TGTGCCAGCAACGGACAGTATAATTCACCCCTCCACTTT. This sequence joins TRBV2 and TRBJ1-6; maybe TRBD1 (6 bases). The germline CDR1 and CDR2 sequences are SNHLY and FYNNEI. V was clipped by 7 bases and J by 4 bases, with 8 bases between them. The CDR3 has 13 amino acids.

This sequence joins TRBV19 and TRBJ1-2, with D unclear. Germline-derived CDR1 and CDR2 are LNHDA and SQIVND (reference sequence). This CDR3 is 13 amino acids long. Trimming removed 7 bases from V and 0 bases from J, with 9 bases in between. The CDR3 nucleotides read TGTGCCAGTACGGCGGTAGCTAACTATGGCTACACCTTC. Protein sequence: CASTAVANYGYTF.

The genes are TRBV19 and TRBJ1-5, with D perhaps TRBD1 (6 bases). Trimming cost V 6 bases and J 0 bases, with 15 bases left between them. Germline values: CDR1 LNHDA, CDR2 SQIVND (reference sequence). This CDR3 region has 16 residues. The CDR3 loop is CASRGGQTYSNQPQHF. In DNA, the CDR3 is TGTGCCAGTAGGGGTGGACAGACATATAGCAATCAGCCCCAGCATTTT.

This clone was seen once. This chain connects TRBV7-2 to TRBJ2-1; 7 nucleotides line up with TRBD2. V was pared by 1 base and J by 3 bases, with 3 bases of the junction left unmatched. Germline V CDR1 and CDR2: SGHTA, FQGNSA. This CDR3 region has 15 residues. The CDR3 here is CASSLVGGNYNEQFF. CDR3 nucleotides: TGTGCCAGCAGCTTAGTCGGGGGGAACTACAATGAGCAGTTCTTC.

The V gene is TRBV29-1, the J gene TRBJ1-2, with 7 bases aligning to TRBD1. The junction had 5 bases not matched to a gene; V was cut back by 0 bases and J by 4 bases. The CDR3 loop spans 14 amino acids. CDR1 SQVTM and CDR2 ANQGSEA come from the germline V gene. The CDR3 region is CSVEDNRGGYGYTF. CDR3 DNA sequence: TGCAGCGTTGAAGATAACAGGGGTGGCTATGGCTACACCTTC. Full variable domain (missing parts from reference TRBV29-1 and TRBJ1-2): SAVISQKPSRDICQRGTSLTIQCQVDSQVTMMFWYRQQPGQSLTLIATANQGSEATYESGFVIDKFPISRPNLTFSTLTVSNMSPEDSSIYLCSVEDNRGGYGYTFGSGTRLTVV.

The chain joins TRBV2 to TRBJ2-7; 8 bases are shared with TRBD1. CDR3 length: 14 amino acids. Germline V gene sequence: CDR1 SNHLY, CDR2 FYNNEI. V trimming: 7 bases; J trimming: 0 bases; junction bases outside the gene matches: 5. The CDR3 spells CASKSGGNSYEQYF. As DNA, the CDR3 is TGTGCCAGCAAGTCAGGGGGCAACTCCTACGAGCAGTACTTC.

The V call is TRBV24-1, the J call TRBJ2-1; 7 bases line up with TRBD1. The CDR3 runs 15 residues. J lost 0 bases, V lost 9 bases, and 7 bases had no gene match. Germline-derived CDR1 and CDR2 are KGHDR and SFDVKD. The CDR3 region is CATSRQGNSYNEQFF. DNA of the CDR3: TGTGCCACCTCCAGACAGGGCAACTCCTACAATGAGCAGTTCTTC.

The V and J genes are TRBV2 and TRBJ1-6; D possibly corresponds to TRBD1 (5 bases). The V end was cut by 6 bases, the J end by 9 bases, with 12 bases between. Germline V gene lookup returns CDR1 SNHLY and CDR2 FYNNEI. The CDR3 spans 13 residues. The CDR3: CASRMYRSSPLHF. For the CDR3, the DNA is TGTGCCAGCAGGATGTACAGGTCTTCACCCCTCCACTTT. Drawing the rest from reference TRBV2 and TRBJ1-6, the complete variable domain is EPEVTQTPSHQVTQMGQEVILRCVPISNHLYFYWYRQILGQKVEFLVSFYNNEISEKSEIFDDQFSVERPDGSNFTLKIRSTKLEDSAMYFCASRMYRSSPLHFGNGTRLTVT.

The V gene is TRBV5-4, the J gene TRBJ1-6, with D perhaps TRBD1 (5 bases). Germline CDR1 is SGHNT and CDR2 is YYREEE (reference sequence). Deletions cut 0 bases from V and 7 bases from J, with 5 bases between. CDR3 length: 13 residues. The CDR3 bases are TGTGCCAGCAGCTTGGAGGGGAATTCACCCCTCCACTTT. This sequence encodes CASSLEGNSPLHF.

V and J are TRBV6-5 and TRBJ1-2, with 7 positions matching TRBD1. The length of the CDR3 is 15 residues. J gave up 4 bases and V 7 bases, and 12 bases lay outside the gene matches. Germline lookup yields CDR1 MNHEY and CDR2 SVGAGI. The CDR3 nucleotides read TGTGCCAGCAACTCCCCCAGGGACAGTTTCTATGGCTACACCTTC. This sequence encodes CASNSPRDSFYGYTF.

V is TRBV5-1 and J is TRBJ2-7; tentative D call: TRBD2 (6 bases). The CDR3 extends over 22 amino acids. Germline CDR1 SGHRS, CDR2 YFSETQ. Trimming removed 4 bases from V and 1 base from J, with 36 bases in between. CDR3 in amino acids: CASSPLTGTQGGAGTSSYEQYF. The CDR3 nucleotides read TGCGCCAGCAGCCCTCTAACCGGGACCCAGGGTGGCGCGGGGACTTCTTCCTACGAGCAGTACTTC.

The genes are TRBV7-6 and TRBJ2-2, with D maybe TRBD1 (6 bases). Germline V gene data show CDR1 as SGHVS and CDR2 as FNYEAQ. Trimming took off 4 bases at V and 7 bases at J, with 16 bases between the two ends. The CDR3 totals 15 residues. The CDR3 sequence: CASSSITGLGGELFF. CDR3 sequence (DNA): TGTGCCAGCAGCTCAATCACAGGGTTGGGCGGGGAGCTGTTTTTT.

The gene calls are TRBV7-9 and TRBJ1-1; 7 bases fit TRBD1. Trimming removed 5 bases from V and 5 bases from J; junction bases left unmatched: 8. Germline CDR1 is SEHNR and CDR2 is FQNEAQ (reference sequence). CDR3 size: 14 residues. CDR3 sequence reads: CASSPQGGRTEAFF. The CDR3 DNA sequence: TGTGCCAGCAGCCCTCAGGGGGGTAGAACTGAAGCTTTCTTT.

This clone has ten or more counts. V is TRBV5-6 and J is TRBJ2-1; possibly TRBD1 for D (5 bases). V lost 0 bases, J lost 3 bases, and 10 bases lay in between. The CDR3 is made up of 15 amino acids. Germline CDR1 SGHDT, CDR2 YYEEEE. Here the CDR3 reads CASSLVQGIYNEQFF. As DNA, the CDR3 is TGTGCCAGCAGCTTGGTTCAGGGCATCTACAATGAGCAGTTCTTC.

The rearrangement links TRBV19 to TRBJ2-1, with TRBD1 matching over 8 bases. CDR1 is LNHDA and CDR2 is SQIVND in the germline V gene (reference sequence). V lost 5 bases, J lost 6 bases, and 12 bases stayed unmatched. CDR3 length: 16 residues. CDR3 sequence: CASSPGRDRSSNEQFF. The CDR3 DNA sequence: TGTGCCAGTAGTCCGGGCCGGGACAGGTCTTCCAATGAGCAGTTCTTC.

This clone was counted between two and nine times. CDR3 loop: CAISTGERSYEQYF. CDR3 coding DNA: TGTGCCATCAGTACAGGGGAGAGGTCCTACGAGCAGTACTTC. The chain joins TRBV10-3 to TRBJ2-7; TRBD1 matches at 7 bases. V trimming: 5 bases; J trimming: 1 base; junction bases outside the gene matches: 5. From germline, CDR1 is ENHRY and CDR2 SYGVKD. The CDR3 has 14 amino acids.

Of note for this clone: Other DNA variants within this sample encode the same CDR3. The CDR3 region is CATSDSLSGNTIYF. Written as DNA, the CDR3 is TGTGCCACCTCGGACAGCCTCTCTGGAAACACCATATATTTT. The chain recombines TRBV24-1 with TRBJ1-3, with D possibly TRBD1 on 6 matching bases. Looked up from germline, CDR1 is KGHDR and CDR2 is SFDVKD. The CDR3 spans 14 residues. Deletions cut 9 bases from V and 0 bases from J, with 11 bases between.

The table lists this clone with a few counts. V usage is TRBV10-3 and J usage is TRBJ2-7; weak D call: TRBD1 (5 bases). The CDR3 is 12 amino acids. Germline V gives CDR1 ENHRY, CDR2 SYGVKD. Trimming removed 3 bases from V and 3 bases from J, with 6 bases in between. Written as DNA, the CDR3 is TGTGCCATCAGTGATCAGGGCTACGAGCAGTACTTC. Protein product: CAISDQGYEQYF.

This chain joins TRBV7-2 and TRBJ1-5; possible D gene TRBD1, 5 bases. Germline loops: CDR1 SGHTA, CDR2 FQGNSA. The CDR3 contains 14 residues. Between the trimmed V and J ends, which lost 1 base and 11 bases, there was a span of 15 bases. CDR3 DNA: TGTGCCAGCAGCTTAGGCCGCGGGAGGGGTACCCAGCATTTT. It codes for CASSLGRGRGTQHF.

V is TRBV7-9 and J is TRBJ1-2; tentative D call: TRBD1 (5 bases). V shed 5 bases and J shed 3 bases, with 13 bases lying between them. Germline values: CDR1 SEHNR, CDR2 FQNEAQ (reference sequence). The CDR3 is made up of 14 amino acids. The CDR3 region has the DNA TGTGCCAGCAGCGTCGGAAGGGGCGACTATGGCTACACCTTC. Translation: CASSVGRGDYGYTF. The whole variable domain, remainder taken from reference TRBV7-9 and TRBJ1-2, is DTGVSQNPRHKITKRGQNVTFRCDPISEHNRLYWYRQTLGQGPEFLTYFQNEAQLEKSRLLSDRFSAERPKGSFSTLEIQRTEQGDSAMYLCASSVGRGDYGYTFGSGTRLTVV.

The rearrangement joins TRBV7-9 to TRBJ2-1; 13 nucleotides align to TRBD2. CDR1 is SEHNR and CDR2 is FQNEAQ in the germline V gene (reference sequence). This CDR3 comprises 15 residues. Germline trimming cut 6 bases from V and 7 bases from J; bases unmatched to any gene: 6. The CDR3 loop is CASRLAGGSGNEQFF. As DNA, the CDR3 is TGTGCCAGCAGACTAGCGGGAGGGAGTGGTAATGAGCAGTTCTTC.

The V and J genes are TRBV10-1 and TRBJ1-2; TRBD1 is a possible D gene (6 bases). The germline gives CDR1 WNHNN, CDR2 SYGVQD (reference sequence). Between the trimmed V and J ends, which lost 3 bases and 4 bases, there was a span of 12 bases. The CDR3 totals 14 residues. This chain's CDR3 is CASSEGGYGYGYTF. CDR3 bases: TGCGCCAGCAGTGAAGGGGGTTATGGCTATGGCTACACCTTC.

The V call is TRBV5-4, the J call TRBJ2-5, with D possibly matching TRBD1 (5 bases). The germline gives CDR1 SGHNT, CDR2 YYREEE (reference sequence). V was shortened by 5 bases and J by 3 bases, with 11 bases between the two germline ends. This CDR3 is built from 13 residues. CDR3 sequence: CASRAGNEETQYF. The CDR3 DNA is TGTGCCAGCAGGGCAGGGAATGAAGAGACCCAGTACTTC.

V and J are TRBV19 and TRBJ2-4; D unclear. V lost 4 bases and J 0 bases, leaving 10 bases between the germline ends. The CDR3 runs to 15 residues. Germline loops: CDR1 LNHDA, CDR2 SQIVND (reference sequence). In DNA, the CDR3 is TGTGCCAGTAGTACCGGTGAGCTAGCCAAAAACATTCAGTACTTC. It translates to CASSTGELAKNIQYF. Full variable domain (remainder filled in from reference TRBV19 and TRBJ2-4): DGGITQSPKYLFRKEGQNVTLSCEQNLNHDAMYWYRQDPGQGLRLIYYSQIVNDFQKGDIAEGYSVSREKKESFPLTVTSAQKNPTAFYLCASSTGELAKNIQYFGAGTRLSVL.

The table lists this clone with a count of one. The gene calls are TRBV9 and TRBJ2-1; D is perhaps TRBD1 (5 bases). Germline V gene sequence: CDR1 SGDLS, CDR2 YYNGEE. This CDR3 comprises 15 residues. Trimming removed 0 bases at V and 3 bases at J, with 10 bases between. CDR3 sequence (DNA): TGTGCCAGCAGCGTAGGTCAGGGTGGCTACAATGAGCAGTTCTTC. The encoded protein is CASSVGQGGYNEQFF.